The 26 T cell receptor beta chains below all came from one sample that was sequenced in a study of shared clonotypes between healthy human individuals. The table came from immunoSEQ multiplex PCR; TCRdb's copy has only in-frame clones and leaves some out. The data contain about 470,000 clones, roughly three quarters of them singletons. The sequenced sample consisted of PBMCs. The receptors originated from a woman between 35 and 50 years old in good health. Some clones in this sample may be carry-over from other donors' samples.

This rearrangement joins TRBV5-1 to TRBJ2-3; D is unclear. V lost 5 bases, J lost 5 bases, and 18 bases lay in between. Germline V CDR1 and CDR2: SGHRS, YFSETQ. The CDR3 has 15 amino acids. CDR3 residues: CASSPVSFVRDTQYF. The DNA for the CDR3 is TGCGCCAGCAGTCCTGTTAGCTTTGTACGAGATACGCAGTATTTT.

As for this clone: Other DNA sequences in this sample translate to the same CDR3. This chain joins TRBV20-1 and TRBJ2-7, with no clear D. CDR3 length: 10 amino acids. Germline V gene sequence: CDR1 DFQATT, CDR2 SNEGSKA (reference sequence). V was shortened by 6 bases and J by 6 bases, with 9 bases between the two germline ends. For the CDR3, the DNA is TGCAGTGCCAGCCTTGGCGAGCAGTACTTC. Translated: CSASLGEQYF.

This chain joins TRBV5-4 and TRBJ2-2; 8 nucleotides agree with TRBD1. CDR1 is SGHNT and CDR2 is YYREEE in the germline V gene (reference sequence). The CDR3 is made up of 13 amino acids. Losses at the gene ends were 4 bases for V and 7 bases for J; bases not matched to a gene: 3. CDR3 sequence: CASSAGGLGELFF. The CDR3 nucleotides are TGTGCCAGCAGCGCAGGGGGCCTCGGGGAGCTGTTTTTT. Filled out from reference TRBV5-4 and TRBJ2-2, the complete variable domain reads ETGVTQSPTHLIKTRGQQVTLRCSSQSGHNTVSWYQQALGQGPQFIFQYYREEENGRGNFPPRFSGLQFPNYSSELNVNALELDDSALYLCASSAGGLGELFFGEGSRLTVL.

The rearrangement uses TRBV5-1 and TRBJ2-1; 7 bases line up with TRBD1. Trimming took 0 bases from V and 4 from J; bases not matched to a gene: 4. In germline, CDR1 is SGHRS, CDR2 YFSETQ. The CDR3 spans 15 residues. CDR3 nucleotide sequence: TGCGCCAGCAGCTTGGGACAGGGCCGTTACAATGAGCAGTTCTTC. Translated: CASSLGQGRYNEQFF.

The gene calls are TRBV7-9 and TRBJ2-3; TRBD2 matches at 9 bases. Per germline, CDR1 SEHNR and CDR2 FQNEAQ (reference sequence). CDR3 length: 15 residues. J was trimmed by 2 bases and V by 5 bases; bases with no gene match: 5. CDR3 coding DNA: TGTGCCAGCAGCCCTCTAGCGGGGTTCACAGATACGCAGTATTTT. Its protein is CASSPLAGFTDTQYF.

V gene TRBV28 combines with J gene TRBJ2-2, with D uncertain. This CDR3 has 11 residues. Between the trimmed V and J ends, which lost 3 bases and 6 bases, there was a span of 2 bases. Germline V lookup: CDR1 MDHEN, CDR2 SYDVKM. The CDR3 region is CASSFPGELFF. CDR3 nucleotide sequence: TGTGCCAGCAGTTTTCCCGGGGAGCTGTTTTTT.

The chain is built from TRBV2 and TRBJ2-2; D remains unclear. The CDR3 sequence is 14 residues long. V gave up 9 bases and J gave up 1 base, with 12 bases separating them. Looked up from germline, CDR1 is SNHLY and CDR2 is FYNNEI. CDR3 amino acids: CASAGPMNTGELFF. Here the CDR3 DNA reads TGTGCCAGTGCCGGACCGATGAACACCGGGGAGCTGTTTTTT. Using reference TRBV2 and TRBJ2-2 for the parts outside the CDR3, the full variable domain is EPEVTQTPSHQVTQMGQEVILRCVPISNHLYFYWYRQILGQKVEFLVSFYNNEISEKSEIFDDQFSVERPDGSNFTLKIRSTKLEDSAMYFCASAGPMNTGELFFGEGSRLTVL.

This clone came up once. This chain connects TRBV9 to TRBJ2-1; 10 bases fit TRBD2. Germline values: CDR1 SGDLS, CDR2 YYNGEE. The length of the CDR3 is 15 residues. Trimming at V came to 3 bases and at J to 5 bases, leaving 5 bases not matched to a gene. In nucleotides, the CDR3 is TGTGCCAGCAGCGCCGGGACTAGCGTTGACAATGAGCAGTTCTTC. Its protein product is CASSAGTSVDNEQFF.

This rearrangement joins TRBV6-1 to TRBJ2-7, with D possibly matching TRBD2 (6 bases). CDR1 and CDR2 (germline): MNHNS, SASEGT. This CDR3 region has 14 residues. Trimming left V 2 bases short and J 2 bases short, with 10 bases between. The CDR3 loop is CASSEKEGPYEQYF. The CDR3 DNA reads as TGTGCCAGCAGTGAAAAGGAGGGACCCTACGAGCAGTACTTC.

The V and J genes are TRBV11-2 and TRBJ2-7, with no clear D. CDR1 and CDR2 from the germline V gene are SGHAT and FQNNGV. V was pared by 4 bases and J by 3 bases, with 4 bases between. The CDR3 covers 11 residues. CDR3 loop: CASSSVYEQYF. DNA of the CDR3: TGTGCCAGCAGCTCCGTCTACGAGCAGTACTTC.

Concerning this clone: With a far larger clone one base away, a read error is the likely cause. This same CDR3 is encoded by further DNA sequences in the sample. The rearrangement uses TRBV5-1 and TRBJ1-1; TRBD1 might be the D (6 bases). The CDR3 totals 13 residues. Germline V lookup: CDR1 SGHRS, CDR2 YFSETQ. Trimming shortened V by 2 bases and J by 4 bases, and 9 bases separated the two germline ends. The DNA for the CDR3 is TGCGCCAGCAGCTTCTACAGGGCCACTGAAGCTTTCTTT. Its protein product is CASSFYRATEAFF.

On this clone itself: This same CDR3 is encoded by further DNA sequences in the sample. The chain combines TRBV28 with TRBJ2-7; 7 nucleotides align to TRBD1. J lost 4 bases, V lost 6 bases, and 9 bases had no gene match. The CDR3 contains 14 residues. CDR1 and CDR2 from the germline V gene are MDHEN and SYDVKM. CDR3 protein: CASSPPGTAYEQYF. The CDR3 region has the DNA TGTGCCAGCAGCCCACCGGGGACAGCGTACGAGCAGTACTTC.

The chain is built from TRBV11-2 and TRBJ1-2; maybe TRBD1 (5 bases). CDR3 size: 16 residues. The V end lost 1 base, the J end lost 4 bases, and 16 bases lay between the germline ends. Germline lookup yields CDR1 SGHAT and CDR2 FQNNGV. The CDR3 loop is CASSLGLRGAPYGYTF. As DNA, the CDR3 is TGTGCCAGCAGCTTAGGCCTCCGAGGGGCTCCCTATGGCTACACCTTC.

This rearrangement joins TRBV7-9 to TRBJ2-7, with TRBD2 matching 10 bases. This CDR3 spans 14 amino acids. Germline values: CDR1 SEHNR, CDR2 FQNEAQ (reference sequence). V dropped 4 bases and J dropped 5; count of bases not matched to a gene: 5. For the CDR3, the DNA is TGTGCCAGCAGCTGGGGACTAGCGTCCAACGAGCAGTACTTC. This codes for CASSWGLASNEQYF.

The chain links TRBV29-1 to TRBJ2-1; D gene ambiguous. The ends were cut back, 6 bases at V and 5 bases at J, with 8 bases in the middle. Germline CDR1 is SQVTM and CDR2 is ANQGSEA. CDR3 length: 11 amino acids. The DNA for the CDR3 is TGCAGCGTCGGACGGGACAATGAGCAGTTCTTC. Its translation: CSVGRDNEQFF.

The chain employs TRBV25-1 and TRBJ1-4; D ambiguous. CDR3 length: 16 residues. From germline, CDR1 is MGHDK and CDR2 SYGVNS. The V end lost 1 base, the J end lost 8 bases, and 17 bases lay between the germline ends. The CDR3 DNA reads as TGTGCCAGCAGTGAATCCACGGGCACCAAAGGGGAAAAACTGTTTTTT. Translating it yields CASSESTGTKGEKLFF.

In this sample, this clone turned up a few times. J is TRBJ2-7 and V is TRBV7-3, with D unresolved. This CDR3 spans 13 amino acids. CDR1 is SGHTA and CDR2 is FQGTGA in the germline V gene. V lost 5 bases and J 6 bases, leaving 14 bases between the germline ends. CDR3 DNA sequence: TGTGCCAGCAGCGCCGAGGATTTTACCGAGCAGTACTTC. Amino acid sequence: CASSAEDFTEQYF.

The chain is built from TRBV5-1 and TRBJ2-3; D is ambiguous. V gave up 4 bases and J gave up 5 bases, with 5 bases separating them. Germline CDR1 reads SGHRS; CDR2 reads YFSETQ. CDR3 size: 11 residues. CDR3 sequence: CASSLLDTQYF. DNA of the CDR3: TGCGCCAGCAGCCTCTTAGATACGCAGTATTTT.

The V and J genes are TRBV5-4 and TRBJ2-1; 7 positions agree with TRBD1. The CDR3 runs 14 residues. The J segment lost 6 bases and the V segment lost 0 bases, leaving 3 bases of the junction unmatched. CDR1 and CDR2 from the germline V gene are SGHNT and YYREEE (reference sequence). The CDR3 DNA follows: TGTGCCAGCAGCTTGGGACAGGGACGCAATGAGCAGTTCTTC. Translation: CASSLGQGRNEQFF.

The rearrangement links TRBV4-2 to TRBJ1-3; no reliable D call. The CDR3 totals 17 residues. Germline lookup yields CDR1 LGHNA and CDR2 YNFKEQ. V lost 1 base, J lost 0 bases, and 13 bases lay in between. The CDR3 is CASSQVPDGNSGNTIYF. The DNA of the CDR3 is TGTGCCAGCAGCCAAGTTCCGGACGGCAACTCTGGAAACACCATATATTTT.

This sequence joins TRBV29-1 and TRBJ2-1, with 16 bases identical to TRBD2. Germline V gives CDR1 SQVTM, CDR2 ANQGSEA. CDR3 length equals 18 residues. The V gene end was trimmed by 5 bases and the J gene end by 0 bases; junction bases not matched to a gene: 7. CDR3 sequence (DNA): TGCAGCGTTCGATCCGGGACTAGCGGGAGGGCCTCCTACAATGAGCAGTTCTTC. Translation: CSVRSGTSGRASYNEQFF.

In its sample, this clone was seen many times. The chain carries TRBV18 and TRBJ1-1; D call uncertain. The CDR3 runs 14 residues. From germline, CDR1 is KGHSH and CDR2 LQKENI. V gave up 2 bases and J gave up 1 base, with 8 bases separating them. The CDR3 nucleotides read TGTGCCAGCTCACCATTGTTTGGGAACACTGAAGCTTTCTTT. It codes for CASSPLFGNTEAFF.

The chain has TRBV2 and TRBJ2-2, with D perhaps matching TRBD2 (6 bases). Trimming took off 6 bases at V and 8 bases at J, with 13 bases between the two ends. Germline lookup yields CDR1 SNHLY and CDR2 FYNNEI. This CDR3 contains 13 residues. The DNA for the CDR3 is TGTGCCAGCAGGAAGCCTAGCGTTGGGGAGCTGTTTTTT. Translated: CASRKPSVGELFF.

CDR3 amino acids: CASRTRFRGGGQPQHF. The CDR3 DNA reads TGTGCCAGCAGGACCCGGTTCAGGGGGGGAGGTCAGCCCCAGCATTTT. This chain joins TRBV28 and TRBJ1-5; 7 nucleotides agree with TRBD1. V dropped 6 bases and J dropped 6; count of bases not matched to a gene: 14. Looked up from germline, CDR1 is MDHEN and CDR2 is SYDVKM. The CDR3 extends over 16 amino acids.

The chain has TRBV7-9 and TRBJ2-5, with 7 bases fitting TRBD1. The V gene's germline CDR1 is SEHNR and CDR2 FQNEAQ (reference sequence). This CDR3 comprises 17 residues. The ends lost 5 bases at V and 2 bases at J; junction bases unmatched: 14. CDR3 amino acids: CASSPIEGRGQQETQYF. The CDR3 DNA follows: TGTGCCAGCAGCCCCATCGAGGGCAGGGGACAGCAAGAGACCCAGTACTTC.

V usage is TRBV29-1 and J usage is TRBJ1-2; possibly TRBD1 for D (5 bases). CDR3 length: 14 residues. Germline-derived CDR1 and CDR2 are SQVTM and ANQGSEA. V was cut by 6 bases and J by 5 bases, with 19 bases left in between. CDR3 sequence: CSVHQIAGTYGYTF. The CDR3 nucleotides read TGCAGCGTCCATCAAATAGCAGGGACTTATGGCTACACCTTC. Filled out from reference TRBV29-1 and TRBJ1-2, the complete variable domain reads SAVISQKPSRDICQRGTSLTIQCQVDSQVTMMFWYRQQPGQSLTLIATANQGSEATYESGFVIDKFPISRPNLTFSTLTVSNMSPEDSSIYLCSVHQIAGTYGYTFGSGTRLTVV.